The rows below give T cell receptor beta chains drawn from one sample of a study of T cell repertoires in cytomegalovirus infection. TCRdb recomputed calls from the reads with MiXCR, one row per CDR3 protein. The repertoire holds tens of thousands of distinct CDR3 sequences, 3% to 4% seen once, with roughly 22% in the top ten. The material sequenced was PBMCs. These receptors came from a human donor in good health (CMV status not recorded). Some clones in this sample may be carry-over from other donors' samples. The CDR3 runs from the conserved cysteine through the conserved F or W. Each record gives: J gene, V gene, D gene, clone size, CDR3 protein, CDR3 DNA. A D gene is named only where the DNA matches it firmly. Expanded clones are given a class, and other clones once, few, many or no size at all.

>TRBJ1-6|TRBV7-2|TRBD1|many
CASSLLGQGASPLHF
TGTGCCAGCAGCTTATTGGGACAGGGGGCTTCACCCCTCCACTTT
>TRBJ2-7|TRBV7-9|-|many
CASSSLREQYF
TGTGCCAGCAGCTCTTTGAGGGAGCAGTACTTC
>TRBJ2-7|TRBV7-2|-|many
CASSLEYEQYF
TGTGCCAGCAGCTTAGAATACGAGCAGTACTTC
>TRBJ2-1|TRBV20-1|TRBD2|many
CSARDISLGGEEQFF
TGCAGTGCTAGAGATATATCCTTGGGGGGGGAAGAGCAGTTCTTC
>TRBJ2-7|TRBV7-4|TRBD2|many
CASSPIAGEGSYEQYF
TGTGCCAGCAGCCCTATAGCGGGAGAGGGCTCCTACGAGCAGTACTTC
>TRBJ2-1|TRBV7-2|-|many
CASSRTQGAPRNEQFF
TGTGCCAGCAGTAGAACTCAGGGTGCCCCTAGGAATGAGCAGTTCTTC
>TRBJ1-6|TRBV4-3|TRBD1|many
CASSQGTGEKNSPLHF
TGCGCCAGCAGCCAAGGAACAGGGGAAAAGAATTCACCCCTCCACTTT
>TRBJ2-7|TRBV7-9|TRBD1|many
CASEGDSSYEQYF
TGTGCCAGCGAGGGGGACAGTTCCTACGAGCAGTACTTC
>TRBJ2-5|TRBV7-8|-|many
CASSSTGVPETQYF
TGTGCCAGCAGCTCCACGGGCGTACCAGAGACCCAGTACTTC
>TRBJ1-2|TRBV29-1|-|many
CSVRPGYTF
TGCAGCGTTCGTCCTGGCTACACCTTC
>TRBJ2-6|TRBV29-1|TRBD1|many
CSVLTRDRLSGANVLTF
TGCAGCGTCCTCACCCGGGACAGGCTCTCTGGGGCCAACGTCCTGACTTTC
>TRBJ1-4|TRBV7-2|-|many
CASSLWGADEKLFF
TGTGCCAGCAGCTTATGGGGGGCTGATGAAAAACTGTTTTTT
>TRBJ1-4|TRBV20-1|-|many
CSARGRVGEKLFF
TGCAGTGCTAGGGGCAGGGTTGGGGAAAAACTGTTTTTT
>TRBJ2-7|TRBV7-2|TRBD2|many
CASSLDPGLAVEQYF
TGTGCCAGCAGCTTAGACCCGGGACTAGCGGTTGAGCAGTACTTC
>TRBJ2-5|TRBV4-1|-|many
CASSQEGGGTQETQYF
TGTGCCAGCAGCCAAGAAGGCGGGGGCACCCAAGAGACCCAGTACTTC
>TRBJ2-5|TRBV28|TRBD2|many
CASSFVTSAETQYF
TGTGCCAGCAGTTTCGTTACTAGCGCCGAGACCCAGTACTTC
>TRBJ2-4|TRBV7-9|-|many
CASSKDWGDNIQYF
TGTGCCAGCAGCAAGGACTGGGGGGATAACATTCAGTACTTC
>TRBJ2-7|TRBV6-2/TRBV6-3|TRBD2|many
CASRPSGRPYEQYF
TGTGCCAGCAGGCCTAGCGGGCGACCCTACGAGCAGTACTTC
>TRBJ2-1|TRBV20-1|TRBD2|many
CSARGGQGVAGGYNEQFF
TGCAGTGCTAGGGGCGGACAGGGAGTAGCGGGAGGCTACAATGAGCAGTTCTTC
>TRBJ1-1|TRBV7-4|-|many
CASRGGGGKAFF
TGTGCCAGCAGAGGAGGCGGGGGCAAAGCTTTCTTT
>TRBJ2-2|TRBV7-3|TRBD2|many
CASTNLAGNTGELFF
TGTGCCAGCACCAACCTAGCGGGGAACACCGGGGAGCTGTTTTTT
>TRBJ2-7|TRBV7-2|-|few
CASSPAGAGGYEQYF
TGTGCCAGCAGCCCCGCGGGGGCAGGGGGCTACGAGCAGTACTTC
>TRBJ2-1|TRBV6-8|TRBD2|many
CASREAGELYNEQFF
TGTGCCAGCAGGGAAGCGGGGGAACTGTACAATGAGCAGTTCTTC
>TRBJ2-7|TRBV2|-|many
CASSGNRAYEQYF
TGTGCCAGCAGTGGAAACAGGGCGTACGAGCAGTACTTC
>TRBJ2-2|TRBV11-3|-|many
CASGRAANTGELFF
TGTGCCAGCGGGCGGGCCGCGAACACCGGGGAGCTGTTTTTT
>TRBJ2-1|TRBV7-2|-|-
CASSPPSYNEQFF
TGTGCCAGCAGCCCCCCTTCCTACAATGAGCAGTTCTTC
>TRBJ2-1|TRBV11-3|-|many
CASSLEGHPSYNEQFF
TGTGCCAGCAGCTTAGAGGGTCACCCCTCCTACAATGAGCAGTTCTTC
>TRBJ1-5|TRBV7-8|-|many
CASSLFTNGPQHF
TGTGCCAGCAGCCTGTTTACAAATGGGCCCCAGCATTTT
>TRBJ1-2|TRBV15|-|many
CATSGANYGYTF
TGTGCCACCAGCGGAGCTAACTATGGCTACACCTTC
>TRBJ2-5|TRBV7-6|-|many
CASSLSPWGREETQYF
TGTGCCAGCAGCTTATCCCCCTGGGGAAGAGAGGAGACCCAGTACTTC
>TRBJ2-5|TRBV7-2|TRBD1|many
CASSLGTGSETQYF
TGTGCCAGCAGCTTGGGGACAGGGTCCGAGACCCAGTACTTC
>TRBJ1-1|TRBV11-3|-|many
CASTVGSRTTEAFF
TGTGCCAGCACAGTCGGGTCTCGGACCACTGAAGCTTTCTTT
>TRBJ2-7|TRBV28|-|-
CASSSPAGRSYEQYF
TGTGCCAGCAGTTCCCCGGCAGGGCGCTCCTACGAGCAGTACTTC
>TRBJ1-4|TRBV7-2|-|-
CASSSGIGKLFF
TGTGCCAGCAGCTCCGGGATAGGAAAACTGTTTTTT
>TRBJ1-1|TRBV7-2|-|many
CASSLILGLNTEAFF
TGTGCCAGCAGCTTAATACTGGGGCTGAACACTGAAGCTTTCTTT
>TRBJ2-2|TRBV7-8|TRBD2|many
CASSLRAGANTGELFF
TGTGCCAGCAGCTTAAGGGCGGGAGCGAACACCGGGGAGCTGTTTTTT
>TRBJ2-7|TRBV5-4|-|-
CASSLVQSYEQYF
TGTGCCAGCAGCTTGGTACAATCCTACGAGCAGTACTTC
>TRBJ1-2|TRBV11-1|-|many
CASSPTATSSYTF
TGTGCCAGCAGCCCGACGGCTACTTCCAGCTACACCTTC
>TRBJ2-1|TRBV7-2|-|many
CASSPPARHEQFF
TGTGCCAGCAGCCCCCCTGCGCGGCATGAGCAGTTCTTC
>TRBJ2-7|TRBV7-8|-|many
CASSQDGASRGEQYF
TGTGCCAGCAGCCAGGACGGGGCCTCTCGGGGCGAGCAGTACTTC
>TRBJ2-3|TRBV12-3/TRBV12-4|TRBD2|-
CASSLLAGVPDTQYF
TGTGCCAGCAGTTTACTAGCGGGGGTACCGGATACGCAGTATTTT
>TRBJ1-5|TRBV7-2|-|many
CASSRTYSNQPQHF
TGTGCCAGCAGCCGGACCTATAGCAATCAGCCCCAGCATTTT
>TRBJ1-5|TRBV28|-|many
CASSLWAGNQPQHF
TGTGCCAGCAGTTTGTGGGCGGGGAATCAGCCCCAGCATTTT